These 32 T cell receptor beta chains share one sample of origin, sequenced in a study of blood T cells in healthy people across ages. The authors ran a second PCR of about 7 to 11 cycles using a sample-barcoded 5' primer and a J-beta primer mix. MiXCR, applied by TCRdb to the 5' RACE reads, yields one record per CDR3 protein. This table holds 780,000 or so distinct CDR3 sequences, 45% to 70% found once. The specimen was blood. The receptors here all came from a man aged 40-49 years in good health.

The V and J genes are TRBV20-1 and TRBJ2-7; D not resolved. The CDR3 contains 14 residues. Per the germline V gene, CDR1 is DFQATT and CDR2 is SNEGSKA (reference sequence). Between the trimmed V and J ends, which lost 2 bases and 0 bases, there was a span of 11 bases. The CDR3 here is CSARSGPFSYEQYF. In DNA, the CDR3 is TGCAGTGCTAGATCCGGGCCCTTCTCCTACGAGCAGTACTTC.

This clonotype was detected only a few times. The chain is built from TRBV6-5 and TRBJ1-2; TRBD1 is a possible D gene (6 bases). The V gene lost 6 bases and the J gene lost 0 bases, with 11 bases spanning the gap. This CDR3 region has 14 residues. Germline CDR1 is MNHEY and CDR2 is SVGAGI. This CDR3 reads CASSGQSSNYGYTF. CDR3 nucleotide sequence: TGTGCCAGCAGCGGACAGTCCTCTAACTATGGCTACACCTTC.

This clonotype was seen a single time. V is TRBV29-1 and J is TRBJ2-5; D not resolved. The J call is doubtful: the DNA matches TRBJ2-1 better. Germline assignment: CDR1 SQVTM and CDR2 ANQGSEA. This CDR3 is 14 amino acids long. DNA of the CDR3: TGCAGCGTTGGTAATCTAGGGTACCAAGAGACCCAGTTCTTC. Translation: CSVGNLGYQETQFF.

The genes are TRBV28 and TRBJ1-1; D remains ambiguous. Per germline, CDR1 MDHEN and CDR2 SYDVKM. Trimming removed 7 bases from V and 1 base from J, with 10 bases in between. The CDR3 spans 13 residues. The CDR3 spells CASTSQQNTEAFF. The CDR3 DNA sequence: TGTGCCAGCACTTCACAGCAGAACACTGAAGCTTTCTTT.

The rearrangement uses TRBV28 and TRBJ2-1; 8 bases match TRBD1. Per the germline V gene, CDR1 is MDHEN and CDR2 is SYDVKM. This CDR3 has 16 amino acids. The ends lost 2 bases at V and 7 bases at J; junction bases unmatched: 10. The CDR3 here is CASSLQGAPSQNEQFF. The DNA of the CDR3 is TGTGCCAGCAGTTTACAGGGGGCTCCGTCACAAAATGAGCAGTTCTTC.

The table lists this clonotype with a few counts. This chain connects TRBV7-3 to TRBJ2-3, with 14 bases fitting TRBD2. The germline gives CDR1 SGHTA, CDR2 FQGTGA. V lost 4 bases and J lost 4; bases outside the gene matches: 4. This CDR3 spans 16 amino acids. CDR3 nucleotides: TGTGCCAGCAGCTCGGGACTAGCGGGAGTGGCAGATACGCAGTATTTT. Its protein is CASSSGLAGVADTQYF.

The V gene is TRBV2, the J gene TRBJ2-4, with D tentatively TRBD1 (6 bases). The closer fit of TRBJ2-7 to the DNA end suggests the J call may be wrong. CDR3 length: 15 amino acids. Germline lookup yields CDR1 SNHLY and CDR2 FYNNEI. DNA for the CDR3: TGTGCCAGCAGGTTGGGGGCACAGGCGAACTACGAGCAGTACTTC. It specifies CASRLGAQANYEQYF.

The J gene is TRBJ2-1, the V gene TRBV2; D is ambiguous. The ends were cut back, 4 bases at V and 6 bases at J, with 16 bases in the middle. CDR3 length equals 15 residues. Per germline, CDR1 SNHLY and CDR2 FYNNEI. The CDR3 nucleotides read TGTGCCAGCAGTGCCTACTCCCCGGATCTCAATGAGCAGTTCTTC. It yields the protein CASSAYSPDLNEQFF. Full variable domain (remainder filled in from reference TRBV2 and TRBJ2-1): EPEVTQTPSHQVTQMGQEVILRCVPISNHLYFYWYRQILGQKVEFLVSFYNNEISEKSEIFDDQFSVERPDGSNFTLKIRSTKLEDSAMYFCASSAYSPDLNEQFFGPGTRLTVL.

This clonotype has a handful of counts. CDR3 in amino acids: CSVEDLTGTGYTF. The CDR3 region has the DNA TGCAGCGTTGAAGACCTCACCGGGACTGGCTACACCTTC. J is TRBJ1-2 and V is TRBV29-1, with D tentatively TRBD1 (5 bases). Germline-derived CDR1 and CDR2 are SQVTM and ANQGSEA. Trimming stripped 0 bases from V and 7 bases from J, with 12 bases between. The CDR3 contains 13 residues.

This clonotype was detected only once. The chain couples TRBV20-1 to TRBJ2-1; TRBD2 matches at 8 bases. The CDR3 sequence is 17 residues long. V was pared by 6 bases and J by 6 bases, with 19 bases of the junction left unmatched. Germline V gene sequence: CDR1 DFQATT, CDR2 SNEGSKA (reference sequence). CDR3 nucleotides: TGCAGTGCCCTCCACGGGGCGGGGGGCCGTCGATCCAATGAGCAGTTCTTC. This translates into CSALHGAGGRRSNEQFF.

The chain joins TRBV7-2 to TRBJ2-7, with TRBD2 identical over 11 bases. The CDR3 spans 15 residues. The V gene's germline CDR1 is SGHTA and CDR2 FQGNSA. After removal of 3 bases from V and 2 bases from J, the junction contained 3 bases not matched to a gene. CDR3 protein: CASSLTSGATYEQYF. CDR3 coding DNA: TGTGCCAGCAGCTTGACTAGCGGGGCGACCTACGAGCAGTACTTC.

This chain connects TRBV7-2 to TRBJ2-4; D may be TRBD1 (6 bases). Between the trimmed V and J ends, which lost 4 bases and 11 bases, there was a span of 18 bases. Germline V lookup: CDR1 SGHTA, CDR2 FQGNSA. The CDR3 is 14 residues long. The CDR3 DNA is TGTGCCAGCAGCTACGGGACAAACTCTGTTCTTCAGTACTTC. Translated: CASSYGTNSVLQYF.

The rearrangement uses TRBV13 and TRBJ2-5, with TRBD2 identical over 7 bases. The CDR3 has 18 amino acids. After removal of 1 base from V and 0 bases from J, the junction contained 11 bases not matched to a gene. Germline V gene data show CDR1 as PRHDT and CDR2 as FYEKMQ (reference sequence). This CDR3 reads CASSLVRLAGEYQETQYF. CDR3 in DNA: TGTGCCAGCAGCTTAGTTCGCCTGGCGGGGGAGTACCAAGAGACCCAGTACTTC.

This clonotype was seen only a few times. The chain joins TRBV11-2 to TRBJ2-3; D is uncertain. The CDR3 totals 12 residues. Germline V gives CDR1 SGHAT, CDR2 FQNNGV. Between the trimmed V and J ends, which lost 5 bases and 5 bases, there was a span of 8 bases. In nucleotides, the CDR3 is TGTGCCAGCAGCAAATCCGGAGATACGCAGTATTTT. It translates to CASSKSGDTQYF.

This clonotype was counted a few times. This chain links TRBV20-1 with TRBJ1-1, with 7 bases aligning to TRBD1. Looked up from germline, CDR1 is DFQATT and CDR2 is SNEGSKA (reference sequence). This CDR3 has 13 amino acids. V was pared by 8 bases and J by 1 base, with 7 bases of the junction left unmatched. CDR3 DNA sequence: TGCAGTCCTTTCGGGACAGAGAACACTGAAGCTTTCTTT. Residues: CSPFGTENTEAFF.

This clonotype was observed once. The V and J genes are TRBV9 and TRBJ2-1; 9 bases are a match to TRBD2. V dropped 3 bases and J dropped 4; count of bases not matched to a gene: 14. Per the germline V gene, CDR1 is SGDLS and CDR2 is YYNGEE. This CDR3 is 18 amino acids long. Written as DNA, the CDR3 is TGTGCCAGCAGCGCCTCCCGCTCGGGGCGGGGGGGGTACAATGAGCAGTTCTTC. This codes for CASSASRSGRGGYNEQFF.

This clonotype was seen a few times. V gene TRBV4-2 combines with J gene TRBJ2-4; the D is unclear. Germline CDR1 is LGHNA and CDR2 is YNFKEQ. This CDR3 comprises 12 residues. Trimming removed 1 base at V and 5 bases at J, with 3 bases between. CDR3 nucleotides: TGTGCCAGCAGCCAAGTTGAAAACATTCAGTACTTC. Protein: CASSQVENIQYF.

This clonotype came up a few times. The chain recombines TRBV4-1 with TRBJ2-7; no definite D call. Germline values: CDR1 MGHRA, CDR2 YSYEKL. The CDR3 is 13 residues long. Trimming took 1 base from V and 3 from J, leaving 7 bases between them. DNA for the CDR3: TGCGCCAGCAGCCAAGGACACCTCTACGAGCAGTACTTC. Its protein product is CASSQGHLYEQYF.

Note on this clonotype: At one end the junction does not follow the germline gene, possibly because of a read error. The genes are TRBV7-9 and TRBJ2-1; perhaps TRBD1 as D (6 bases). CDR1 is SEHNR and CDR2 is FQNEAQ in the germline V gene (reference sequence). The CDR3 covers 13 residues. The CDR3 DNA reads TGTACCAGCAGCTTCGGGGACACCTACGAGCAGTTCTTC. Amino acids: CTSSFGDTYEQFF.

This clonotype was seen a few times. The gene calls are TRBV12-3 or TRBV12-4 and TRBJ2-3; D gene ambiguous. With 9 bases removed from V and 5 bases from J, the gap between germline ends came to 18 bases. This CDR3 is 14 amino acids long. The CDR3 sequence is CASRRYLVGDTQYF. The CDR3 DNA follows: TGTGCCAGTAGACGGTATTTGGTGGGAGATACGCAGTATTTT.

To note about this clonotype: One end of the junction is discordant with germline, which a read error may explain. This rearrangement joins TRBV7-8 to TRBJ2-1, with D perhaps TRBD2 (6 bases). This CDR3 has 17 amino acids. Germline V gene sequence: CDR1 SGHVS, CDR2 FQNEAQ. The CDR3 region has the DNA TGTGCCAACAGCTTAGTGGTAAGCGGGCGGTCCTACAATGAGCAGTTCTTC. Amino acid sequence: CANSLVVSGRSYNEQFF. The full variable domain, with the rest looked up from reference TRBV7-8 and TRBJ2-1, is GAGVSQSPRYKVAKRGQDVALRCDPISGHVSLFWYQQALGQGPEFLTYFQNEAQLDKSGLPSDRFFAERPEGSVSTLKIQRTQQEDSAVYLCANSLVVSGRSYNEQFFGPGTRLTVL.

The chain joins TRBV18 to TRBJ2-5; 14 bases are a match to TRBD2. CDR1 KGHSH and CDR2 LQKENI come from the germline V gene. Germline trimming cut 3 bases from V and 5 bases from J; bases unmatched to any gene: 8. CDR3 length equals 17 residues. For the CDR3, the DNA is TGTGCCAGCTCACCCACCGGACTAGCGGGAGGATCGGAGACCCAGTACTTC. Its protein is CASSPTGLAGGSETQYF.

This clonotype has a handful of counts. The rearrangement uses TRBV3-1 and TRBJ2-1; D is possibly TRBD1 or TRBD2 (5 bases each). V was clipped by 3 bases and J by 5 bases, with 8 bases between them. Germline V lookup: CDR1 LGHDT, CDR2 YNNKEL (reference sequence). The CDR3 runs to 13 residues. CDR3 sequence reads: CASSQGPNNEQFF. The CDR3 DNA follows: TGTGCCAGCAGCCAGGGACCAAACAATGAGCAGTTCTTC.

J is TRBJ2-1 and V is TRBV5-1; 14 bases agree with TRBD2. From germline, CDR1 is SGHRS and CDR2 YFSETQ. The CDR3 has 15 residues. V lost 4 bases, J lost 8 bases, and 5 bases stayed unmatched. The CDR3 nucleotides read TGCGCCAGCAGCGGGGGACTAGCGGGAGTCGATGAGCAGTTCTTC. Translation gives CASSGGLAGVDEQFF. The full variable domain, with the rest looked up from reference TRBV5-1 and TRBJ2-1, is KAGVTQTPRYLIKTRGQQVTLSCSPISGHRSVSWYQQTPGQGLQFLFEYFSETQRNKGNFPGRFSGRQFSNSRSEMNVSTLELGDSALYLCASSGGLAGVDEQFFGPGTRLTVL.

The chain couples TRBV20-1 to TRBJ2-1, with 9 bases that match TRBD2. The CDR3 is made up of 15 amino acids. Germline V gene sequence: CDR1 DFQATT, CDR2 SNEGSKA (reference sequence). The trim removed 4 bases at V and 4 bases at J, leaving 8 bases unmatched. The CDR3 spells CSAIPTTSGYNEQFF. The DNA of the CDR3 is TGCAGTGCTATCCCCACGACTAGCGGATACAATGAGCAGTTCTTC.

The gene calls are TRBV12-3 or TRBV12-4 and TRBJ1-2; the match to TRBD1 covers 8 bases. J was trimmed by 7 bases and V by 1 base; bases with no gene match: 5. CDR3 size: 14 residues. The CDR3 nucleotides are TGTGCCAGCAGTTTAGGGACAGGGTCTGGTGGCTACACCTTC. The encoded protein is CASSLGTGSGGYTF.

The V gene is TRBV4-1, the J gene TRBJ2-3; D might be TRBD1 or TRBD2, each matching 5 bases. V lost 1 base to trimming and J lost 3 bases, with 11 bases between them. In germline, CDR1 is MGHRA, CDR2 YSYEKL. The length of the CDR3 is 15 residues. The CDR3: CASSQVGPGTDTQYF. The CDR3 bases are TGCGCCAGCAGCCAAGTGGGACCAGGAACAGATACGCAGTATTTT.

The chain links TRBV29-1 to TRBJ2-6, with a weak D call TRBD1 (5 bases). Trimming shortened V by 0 bases and J by 0 bases, and 12 bases separated the two germline ends. The germline V gene has CDR1 SQVTM and CDR2 ANQGSEA. The CDR3 loop spans 17 amino acids. CDR3 nucleotide sequence: TGCAGCGTTGAAGAAGGAACAGGCGACTCTGGGGCCAACGTCCTGACTTTC. This translates into CSVEEGTGDSGANVLTF.

The sample holds a few counts of this clonotype. The J gene is TRBJ2-5, the V gene TRBV28; possibly TRBD2 for D (7 bases). The CDR3 covers 15 residues. The germline CDR1 and CDR2 sequences are MDHEN and SYDVKM. Trimming cost V 3 bases and J 0 bases, with 11 bases left between them. The CDR3 spells CASSLGGRYQETQYF. In nucleotides, the CDR3 is TGTGCCAGCAGTTTGGGGGGGCGGTACCAAGAGACCCAGTACTTC. Variable domain in full (rest from reference TRBV28 and TRBJ2-5): DVKVTQSSRYLVKRTGEKVFLECVQDMDHENMFWYRQDPGLGLRLIYFSYDVKMKEKGDIPEGYSVSREKKERFSLILESASTNQTSMYLCASSLGGRYQETQYFGPGTRLLVL.

This chain uses TRBV7-3 with TRBJ2-6; 9 bases are a match to TRBD1. Per germline, CDR1 SGHTA and CDR2 FQGTGA. Losses at the gene ends were 5 bases for V and 4 bases for J; bases not matched to a gene: 9. The CDR3 has 17 amino acids. CDR3 loop: CASSPGQGLGGANVLTF. The CDR3 bases are TGTGCCAGCAGCCCAGGACAGGGGCTAGGAGGGGCCAACGTCCTGACTTTC.

This clonotype was detected a few times. The chain is built from TRBV10-2 and TRBJ2-6; D is uncertain. This CDR3 has 9 residues. Trimming shortened V by 8 bases and J by 13 bases, and 6 bases separated the two germline ends. Germline V gives CDR1 WSHSY, CDR2 SAAADI. The CDR3 is CASLGVLTF. CDR3 nucleotides: TGCGCCAGCTTGGGGGTCCTGACTTTC.

This clonotype was detected only a few times. The chain joins TRBV5-1 to TRBJ2-3; possibly TRBD1 for D (5 bases). Germline CDR1 SGHRS, CDR2 YFSETQ. This CDR3 has 16 amino acids. Deletions cut 4 bases from V and 4 bases from J, with 19 bases between. CDR3 DNA: TGCGCCAGCAGCCCGACCGCGGCAGGGTCCCCAGATACGCAGTATTTT. Amino acids: CASSPTAAGSPDTQYF.